This T cell receptor (beta chain) was identified during a study of post-analysis software for immune sequencing data. Study-level background: The disease courses covered relapsing-remitting, secondary progressive and progressive-relapsing multiple sclerosis.

Built from TCR beta cDNA, the libraries had unique molecular identifiers in them. The yield from about 1 to 10 million T cells was roughly 0.5 million cDNA molecules in total. TCRdb independently ran MiXCR on the PCR reads; one entry per CDR3 protein. Here the sample spans 650,000 to 850,000 distinct CDR3 sequences, roughly 50% being singletons. V was cut by 0 bases and J by 3 bases, with 6 bases left in between. There are 14 residues in the CDR3. Notes on the study in general: Higher frequency in patients than in controls was seen for roughly five TRBV segments, with TRBV5-6, TRBV5-1 and TRBV20-1 among them. By F measure, samples from a shared preparation batch strongly co-clustered. Multiple sclerosis patients had significantly lower normalized Chao1 diversity than controls.

About this clonotype itself: Its target is unknown.

Sequencing was performed on blood. The origin of this receptor is a girl aged 5-17 years with multiple sclerosis. The chain is built from TRBV12-3 or TRBV12-4 and TRBJ1-5, with unresolved D. As DNA, the CDR3 is TGTGCCAGCAGTTTAGCCCCGGTCAATCAGCCCCAGCATTTT. Translated, it gives CASSLAPVNQPQHF.